The 13 T cell receptor beta chains given below trace back to one sample, sequenced in a study of T cell repertoires in cytomegalovirus infection. One entry per CDR3 protein results from TCRdb running MiXCR on the reads. The sample lists 310,000 or so distinct CDR3 sequences; roughly a tenth were seen once. Sequenced material: PBMCs. The receptors stem from a human donor in good health (CMV status not recorded). Some clones in this sample may be carry-over from other donors' samples.

This clonotype was picked up many times. The rearrangement joins TRBV7-2 to TRBJ2-7; a possible D gene is TRBD1 (6 bases). The CDR3 loop spans 14 amino acids. CDR1 and CDR2 from the germline V gene are SGHTA and FQGNSA. V dropped 5 bases and J dropped 3 bases, with 14 bases sitting between them. The CDR3 loop reads CASSPEAGVYEQYF. The DNA for the CDR3 is TGTGCCAGCAGCCCCGAGGCAGGGGTCTACGAGCAGTACTTC. Looking up the rest from reference TRBV7-2 and TRBJ2-7 gives the full variable domain: GAGVSQSPSNKVTEKGKDVELRCDPISGHTALYWYRQSLGQGLEFLIYFQGNSAPDKSGLPSDRFSAERTGGSVSTLTIQRTQQEDSAVYLCASSPEAGVYEQYFGPGTRLTVT.

At least ten counts were recorded for this clonotype. This rearrangement joins TRBV7-2 to TRBJ2-1, with D perhaps matching TRBD2 (5 bases). Germline CDR1 reads SGHTA; CDR2 reads FQGNSA. The CDR3 extends over 13 amino acids. Trimming left V 5 bases short and J 5 bases short, with 10 bases between. Written as DNA, the CDR3 is TGTGCCAGCAGCCGTACTAGAAACAATGAGCAGTTCTTC. Protein sequence: CASSRTRNNEQFF.

The chain uses TRBV19 and TRBJ2-2; TRBD2 aligns across 11 bases. CDR3 length: 14 amino acids. The ends lost 7 bases at V and 3 bases at J; junction bases unmatched: 1. The germline V gene has CDR1 LNHDA and CDR2 SQIVND (reference sequence). The CDR3 nucleotides are TGTGCCAGTACACTAGCGGGGGACACCGGGGAGCTGTTTTTT. Encoded protein: CASTLAGDTGELFF.

This clonotype showed up many times. The CDR3: CASSSSGTDSVNTEAFF. Written as DNA, the CDR3 is TGTGCCAGCAGCTCTTCCGGGACGGACTCCGTGAACACTGAAGCTTTCTTT. V is TRBV7-9 and J is TRBJ1-1, with a weak D call TRBD1 (5 bases). The CDR3 extends over 17 amino acids. V was shortened by 4 bases and J by 0 bases, with 18 bases between the two germline ends. CDR1 and CDR2 from the germline V gene are SEHNR and FQNEAQ (reference sequence).

This clonotype was counted ten times or more. The chain carries TRBV14 and TRBJ2-5, with a tentative D call TRBD2 (5 bases). V gave up 4 bases and J gave up 3 bases, with 9 bases separating them. This CDR3 contains 13 residues. CDR1 and CDR2 from the germline V gene are SGHDN and FVKESK. The chain's CDR3 is CASSLSEEETQYF. As DNA, the CDR3 is TGTGCCAGCAGCCTCTCGGAGGAAGAGACCCAGTACTTC.

This chain links TRBV20-1 with TRBJ2-5; no clear D. V gave up 1 base and J gave up 5 bases, with 8 bases separating them. Germline V gives CDR1 DFQATT, CDR2 SNEGSKA (reference sequence). This CDR3 contains 12 residues. CDR3 nucleotide sequence: TGCAGTGCTAGAGGCCACGGGGAGACCCAGTACTTC. Residues: CSARGHGETQYF.

This clonotype was seen ten or more times. The CDR3 protein is CASSQLGQYF. The DNA of the CDR3 is TGCGCCAGCAGTCAATTGGGGCAGTACTTC. The chain carries TRBV23-1 and TRBJ2-5; D not resolved. Being an ORF, TRBV23-1 has a function that is uncertain. This CDR3 region has 10 residues. Trimming shortened V by 1 base and J by 11 bases, and 5 bases separated the two germline ends.

The rearrangement links TRBV20-1 to TRBJ1-6; TRBD1 matches 7 bases. Looked up from germline, CDR1 is DFQATT and CDR2 is SNEGSKA (reference sequence). This CDR3 spans 17 amino acids. V dropped 1 base and J dropped 12; count of bases not matched to a gene: 18. CDR3 DNA sequence: TGCAGTGCTAGAGGCAGGGAACAGGGGACCTTTAATAAACCCCTCCACTTT. It encodes CSARGREQGTFNKPLHF.

The table lists this clonotype with a few counts. J is TRBJ1-1 and V is TRBV6-5; a possible D gene is TRBD1 (6 bases). Trimming took 6 bases from V and 2 from J, leaving 13 bases between them. Germline CDR1 MNHEY, CDR2 SVGAGI. The CDR3 spans 14 residues. The CDR3 region is CASRIPGGNTEAFF. The CDR3 DNA reads as TGTGCCAGCAGAATACCGGGGGGCAACACTGAAGCTTTCTTT.

Note on this clonotype: This sequence may be a read error, since a much larger clone differs from it by one base. The chain couples TRBV10-3 to TRBJ2-7; 11 positions match TRBD2. Per germline, CDR1 ENHRY and CDR2 SYGVKD. This CDR3 comprises 19 residues. DNA for the CDR3: TGTGCCATCAAAGGTGAGGGACTAGCGGTTTATCCCGCCCCTTACGAGCTGTACTTC. Its protein product is CAIKGEGLAVYPAPYELYF.

For this clonotype: A much larger clone differs by one base, so this may be a read error. The CDR3 spells CASSLSRRGNQHQHF. The DNA of the CDR3 is TGTGCCAGCAGTTTAAGTCGGCGGGGCAATCAGCACCAGCATTTT. This sequence joins TRBV27 and TRBJ1-5; possible D gene TRBD1, 5 bases. This CDR3 spans 15 amino acids. Per germline, CDR1 MNHEY and CDR2 SMNVEV (reference sequence).

This clonotype was seen at least ten times. A much larger clone lies one base from this, so it may be a read error. The chain recombines TRBV5-4 with TRBJ2-2; D is ambiguous. Germline V CDR1 and CDR2: SGHNT, YYREEE (reference sequence). The CDR3 is 13 residues long. Trimming removed 4 bases from V and 3 bases from J, with 7 bases in between. The CDR3 loop is CASSTGHTGELFF. CDR3 DNA: TGTGCCAGCAGCACCGGACACACCGGGGAGCTGTTTTTT. The entire variable domain, with the rest obtained from reference TRBV5-4 and TRBJ2-2, is as follows: ETGVTQSPTHLIKTRGQQVTLRCSSQSGHNTVSWYQQALGQGPQFIFQYYREEENGRGNFPPRFSGLQFPNYSSELNVNALELDDSALYLCASSTGHTGELFFGEGSRLTVL.

This clonotype was picked up many times. J is TRBJ2-7 and V is TRBV28; TRBD1 matches at 7 bases. This CDR3 spans 14 amino acids. Germline V gene sequence: CDR1 MDHEN, CDR2 SYDVKM. With 6 bases clipped from V and 0 bases from J, the junction kept 5 bases outside the gene matches. CDR3 residues: CASSPTGSSYEQYF. The DNA for the CDR3 is TGTGCCAGCAGCCCGACAGGGAGCTCCTACGAGCAGTACTTC.